The clone carrying this T cell receptor (beta chain) was counted between two and nine times. This record belongs to a study of blood T cells in healthy people across ages. Then a second PCR, running roughly 6 to 12 cycles, was carried out with a sample-barcoded 5' primer and a J-beta primer mix. TCRdb reanalysed the 5' RACE reads using MiXCR and keeps one entry per CDR3 protein. The profile shows hundreds of thousands of distinct CDR3 sequences, 30% to 45% of them singletons. Trimming took 5 bases from V and 4 from J, leaving 14 bases between them. Germline CDR1 DFQATT, CDR2 SNEGSKA (reference sequence). CDR3 length equals 14 residues.

V and J are TRBV20-1 and TRBJ1-4; tentatively, D is TRBD1 (5 bases). The TCR comes from a man aged 18 to 35 in good health. Input material: blood. CDR3 in DNA: TGCAGTGCTGCGGGACGGACTCGTAATGAAAAACTGTTTTTT. Its protein product is CSAAGRTRNEKLFF.